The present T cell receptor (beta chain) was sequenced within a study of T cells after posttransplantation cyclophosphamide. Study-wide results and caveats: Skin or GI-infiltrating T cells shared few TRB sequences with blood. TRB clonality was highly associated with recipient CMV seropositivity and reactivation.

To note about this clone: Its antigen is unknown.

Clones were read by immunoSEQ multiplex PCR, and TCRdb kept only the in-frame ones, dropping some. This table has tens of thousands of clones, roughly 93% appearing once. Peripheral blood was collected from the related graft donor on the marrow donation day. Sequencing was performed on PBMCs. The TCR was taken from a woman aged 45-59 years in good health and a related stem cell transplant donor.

CDR3 DNA: TGCGCCAGCAGCTTGGAGGGCCGGCTAGCGGGAGTTAGGGAGGATACGCAGTATTTT. Protein: CASSLEGRLAGVREDTQYF. The J gene is TRBJ2-3, the V gene TRBV5-1; 10 nucleotides align to TRBD2. V gave up 0 bases and J gave up 6 bases; unmatched junction bases: 16. Germline V gene data show CDR1 as SGHRS and CDR2 as YFSETQ. This CDR3 is built from 19 residues.